This T cell receptor (beta chain) was recorded in a study of CD8 T cells in Susac syndrome. CDR1 PRHDT and CDR2 FYEKMQ come from the germline V gene (reference sequence). With 2 bases removed from V and 2 bases from J, the gap between germline ends came to 8 bases. The CDR3 consists of 14 residues. This clonotype was observed a handful of times. Random hexamers primed reverse transcription of about 0.5 to 1 ug RNA. TCRdb used MiXCR to reprocess the immunoSEQ multiplex PCR reads, holding one entry per CDR3 protein. The table lists under 85,000 distinct CDR3 sequences, around 94% of them singletons, with less than 0.95% in the top ten.

Sequencing was performed on CD8+ T cells from PBMCs. The chain uses TRBV13 and TRBJ2-3, with a tentative D call TRBD1 (6 bases). The sequence was collected from a human donor with Susac syndrome. The CDR3: CASSLPGVTDTQYF. CDR3 nucleotides: TGTGCCAGCAGCTTACCAGGGGTCACAGATACGCAGTATTTT.